What follows is one T cell receptor beta chain and its context. TCRdb's copy holds only in-frame clones and misses some; the assay was immunoSEQ multiplex PCR. The profile shows about 2.4 million clones, over 85% of them singletons. This sample is drawn from a study of shared clonotypes between healthy human individuals. V lost 2 bases and J lost 6, with 14 bases in between. The germline V gene has CDR1 MNHNS and CDR2 SASEGT. The CDR3 is 14 residues long. The sequence was collected from a man aged 18 to 35 in good health. Some clones in this sample may be carry-over from other donors' samples. The genes are TRBV6-1 and TRBJ2-7; TRBD1 is a possible D gene (6 bases). Material: naive CD4+ T cells from PBMCs. Indicated subset: CD45RA+ positively selected. CDR3 sequence reads: CASSEFLGGAEQYF. The DNA for the CDR3 is TGTGCCAGCAGTGAATTCTTAGGGGGAGCCGAGCAGTACTTC.